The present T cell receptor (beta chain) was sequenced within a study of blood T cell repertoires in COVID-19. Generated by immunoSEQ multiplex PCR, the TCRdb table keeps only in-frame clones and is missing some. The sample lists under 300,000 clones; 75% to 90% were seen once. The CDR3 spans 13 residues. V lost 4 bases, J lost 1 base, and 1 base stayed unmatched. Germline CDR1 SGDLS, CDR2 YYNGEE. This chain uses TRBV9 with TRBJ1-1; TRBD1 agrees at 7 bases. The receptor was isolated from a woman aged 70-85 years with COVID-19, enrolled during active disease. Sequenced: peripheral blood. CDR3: CASSRQGNTEAFF. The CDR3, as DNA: TGTGCCAGCAGCAGACAGGGGAACACTGAAGCTTTCTTT.